The TCR beta chain described here comes from a study of T cell repertoires in cytomegalovirus infection. Turning to this clonotype: Its antigen is not known.

Germline V gene sequence: CDR1 MGHRA, CDR2 YSYEKL. This CDR3 comprises 16 residues. Trimming stripped 3 bases from V and 4 bases from J, with 17 bases between. TCRdb ran MiXCR on the reads and lists one entry per CDR3 protein. The sample lists approximately 990,000 distinct CDR3 sequences; around 30% were seen once. Sequencing used cultured CD8+ T cells from PBMCs, obtained from culture after CMV antigen stimulation. The chain couples TRBV4-1 to TRBJ2-3; TRBD1 is a possible D gene (6 bases). This receptor was identified in a human donor in good health (CMV status not recorded). Some clones in this sample may be carry-over from other donors' samples. In nucleotides, the CDR3 is TGCGCCAGCAGCCAGCCGGTCAGGGGTGCGTCAGATACGCAGTATTTT. Translating gives CASSQPVRGASDTQYF.